The present T cell receptor (beta chain) was sequenced within a study of STAT5B mutations in CD4+ large granular lymphocyte leukemia. Study-level background: When available, cryopreserved cells underwent CD8+ depletion before CD4+ selection.

Concerning this clone: The antigen is unknown.

Depending on availability, patient cells were bead-separated fractions or unselected PBMC. Repertoires were generated with immunoSEQ multiplex PCR, while TCRdb's copy carries only in-frame clones and drops some. The top ten hold 60% to 80% of the sample, which has more than 4,000 clones, around 90% seen once. Whole-study results and caveats: Main leukemic clonotypes were patient-specific, but 25% appeared at low frequency elsewhere.

Between the trimmed V and J ends, which lost 3 bases and 3 bases, there was a span of 9 bases. The CDR3 is made up of 14 amino acids. In germline, CDR1 is MDHEN, CDR2 SYDVKM. The TCR sequence derives from a man in his forties or fifties with CD4+ T-cell large granular lymphocyte leukemia. J is TRBJ1-5 and V is TRBV28, with a tentative D call TRBD1 (5 bases). The material sequenced was PBMCs. DNA for the CDR3: TGTGCCAGCAGTTTGGGGCAGACCAATCAGCCCCAGCATTTT. Translating it yields CASSLGQTNQPQHF.